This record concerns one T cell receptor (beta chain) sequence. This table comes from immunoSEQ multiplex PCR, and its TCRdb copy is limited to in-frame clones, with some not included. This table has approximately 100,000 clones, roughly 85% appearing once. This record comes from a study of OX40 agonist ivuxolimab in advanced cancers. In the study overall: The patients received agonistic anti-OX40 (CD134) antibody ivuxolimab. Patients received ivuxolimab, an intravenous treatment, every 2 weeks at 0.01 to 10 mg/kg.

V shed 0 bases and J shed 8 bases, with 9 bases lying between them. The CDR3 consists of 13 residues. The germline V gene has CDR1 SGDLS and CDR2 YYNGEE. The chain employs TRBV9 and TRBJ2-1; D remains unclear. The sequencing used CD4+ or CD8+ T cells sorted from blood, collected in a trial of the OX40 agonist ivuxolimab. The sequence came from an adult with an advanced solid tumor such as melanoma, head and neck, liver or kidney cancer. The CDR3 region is CASSVAPVDEQFF. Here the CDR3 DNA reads TGTGCCAGCAGCGTAGCTCCAGTCGATGAGCAGTTCTTC.